A selection of T cell receptor beta chains follows, all from one sample in a study of cytomegalovirus exposure and HLA in healthy donors. TCRdb keeps only in-frame clones here, not all; method: immunoSEQ multiplex PCR. The table lists approximately 120,000 clones, around 82% of them singletons. Sequenced sample: PBMCs. These receptors were obtained from a female donor in good health and CMV-seronegative. The CDR3 runs from the conserved cysteine through the conserved F or W.

J gene | V gene | CDR3 protein
TRBJ2-5 | TRBV28 | CASSLSGRRGGEETQYF
TRBJ2-2 | TRBV28 | CASRGGGGNTGELFF
TRBJ1-2 | TRBV5-1 | CASSEPGQGAGGYTF
TRBJ2-3 | TRBV19 | CASSIGGGSTDTQYF
TRBJ2-1 | TRBV21-1 | CASHTLEQFF
TRBJ1-4 | TRBV6-1 | CASSGQGWSGKLFF
TRBJ1-6 | TRBV30 | CAWCQGGHSPLHF
TRBJ2-3 | TRBV6-4 | CASSGTSASTDTQYF
TRBJ2-5 | TRBV11-2 | CASSRASSGGRETQYF
TRBJ2-5 | TRBV5-5 | CASSSNPSDTGEQYF
TRBJ1-1 | TRBV7-3 | CASSTDGQGEAFF
TRBJ2-7 | TRBV21-1 | CASILGGSGYEQYF
TRBJ2-1 | TRBV2 | CASSGAGISYNEQFF
TRBJ2-7 | TRBV6-5 | CASSSEGQVNTYEQYF
TRBJ2-7 | TRBV7-9 | CASRAGDKQYF
TRBJ1-3 | TRBV2 | CASSGTVSGNTIYF
TRBJ1-5 | TRBV5-1 | CASSLAGNQPQHF
TRBJ2-1 | TRBV18 | CASSPPNPTPGRDEQFF
TRBJ2-5 | TRBV6-5 | CASKAEIRETQYF
TRBJ2-3 | TRBV7-6 | CASSLLGAIDTQYF
TRBJ2-7 | TRBV27 | CASSVLTGGEQYF
TRBJ1-6 | TRBV30 | CAWKGQPHSPLHF
TRBJ2-3 | TRBV28 | CASSLFRSGSSTDTQYF
TRBJ2-2 | TRBV28 | CASSLLVSTGELFF
TRBJ2-5 | TRBV4-1 | CASSQGPRETQYF
TRBJ1-1 | TRBV5-1 | CASSSLQGRARVAFF
TRBJ2-2 | TRBV7-9 | CASTQTTNTGELFF
TRBJ1-2 | TRBV1 | CTSSLNTSYGYTF
TRBJ2-2 | TRBV7-3 | CASSFPAGELFF
TRBJ2-7 | TRBV7-8 | CASSQGQALYEQYF
TRBJ2-7 | TRBV5-1 | CASSFGTGTYEQYF
TRBJ1-4 | TRBV25-1 | CASSARGAGNEKLFF
TRBJ2-7 | TRBV27 | CASSLSGHRNPFEQYF
TRBJ2-7 | TRBV5-4 | CASSRDRGYEQYF
TRBJ2-1 | TRBV7-8 | CASSPRGGWDNEQFF
TRBJ2-7 | TRBV2 | CASSERQSTTYYSYEQYF
NA | TRBV6-1 | CASTAWQGVSYEQYF
TRBJ2-7 | TRBV2 | CASHDAGQGAYEQYF
TRBJ1-3 | TRBV4-2 | CASSQDGQRGHSGNTIYF
TRBJ2-6 | TRBV11-2 | CASSPDRVGANVLTF
TRBJ1-5 | TRBV28 | CASSLLGTGGGQPQHF
TRBJ1-2 | TRBV28 | CASGVNYGYTF
TRBJ2-3 | TRBV2 | CASSEMGETDTQYF
TRBJ2-7 | TRBV4-1 | CASSRYSQGSVTYEQYF
TRBJ2-3 | TRBV10-3 | CATGTIDTDTQYF
TRBJ2-3 | TRBV6-1 | CASSEAPGSTDTQYF
TRBJ1-2 | TRBV15 | CATSSKIQGPYGYTF
NA | TRBV7-9 | CASSLFSGGHSYEQYF
TRBJ2-1 | TRBV7-9 | CSSSLRLAAARTKNNEQFF
TRBJ1-1 | TRBV7-9 | CASSLTSTGSEAFF